Listed below are T cell receptor beta chains from one sample, sequenced in a study of T cell responses to AZD1222 COVID-19 vaccine. The repertoire was sequenced with immunoSEQ multiplex PCR; TCRdb's copy has only in-frame clones and lacks some. The top ten clones hold roughly 4.5% of a sample with some 100,000 clones, approximately 89% of them seen once. Sample: peripheral blood, taken on day 0 of AZD1222 vaccination. These receptors originate from an adult in good health. Both conserved end residues are part of each CDR3. A D gene is named only where the DNA matches it firmly. A row's size may be missing; if present it is once, few, many or a size class.

d_gene: TRBD1
v_gene: TRBV2
j_gene: TRBJ2-7
abundance: once
CDR3aa: CASSDFRQGAEQYF
CDR3nt: TGTGCCAGCAGTGACTTTCGACAGGGAGCCGAGCAGTACTTC

d_gene: .
v_gene: TRBV25-1
j_gene: TRBJ1-4
abundance: .
CDR3aa: CASRDRGHFGEKLFF
CDR3nt: .

d_gene: .
v_gene: TRBV4-1
j_gene: TRBJ2-7
abundance: .
CDR3aa: CASSQDVNSGSYEQYF
CDR3nt: TGCGCCAGCAGCCAAGATGTGAATAGCGGCTCCTACGAGCAGTACTTC

d_gene: TRBD1
v_gene: TRBV27
j_gene: TRBJ2-7
abundance: .
CDR3aa: CASSLVAGGTYEQYF
CDR3nt: TGTGCCAGCAGTTTAGTGGCAGGGGGCACCTACGAGCAGTACTTC

d_gene: .
v_gene: TRBV5-5
j_gene: TRBJ2-7
abundance: .
CDR3aa: CASSSRPAGGTEQYF
CDR3nt: TGTGCCAGCAGCTCCCGACCGGCCGGCGGTACCGAGCAGTACTTC

d_gene: TRBD1
v_gene: TRBV19
j_gene: TRBJ1-2
abundance: .
CDR3aa: CASGQGIRSGYTF
CDR3nt: TGTGCCAGCGGACAGGGTATAAGAAGTGGCTACACCTTC

d_gene: TRBD1
v_gene: TRBV7-2
j_gene: TRBJ1-2
abundance: .
CDR3aa: CASSFQLGTVYGYTF
CDR3nt: TGTGCCAGCAGCTTCCAACTGGGGACAGTCTATGGCTACACCTTC

d_gene: .
v_gene: TRBV27
j_gene: TRBJ2-7
abundance: .
CDR3aa: CASSLAGYSYEQYF
CDR3nt: TGTGCCAGCAGTTTAGCCGGATACTCCTACGAGCAGTACTTC

d_gene: .
v_gene: TRBV11-2
j_gene: TRBJ1-2
abundance: .
CDR3aa: CASSSRLINYGYTF
CDR3nt: TGTGCCAGCAGCTCGAGACTTATAAACTATGGCTACACCTTC

d_gene: .
v_gene: TRBV10-3
j_gene: TRBJ1-2
abundance: once
CDR3aa: CAISDDSNYGYTF
CDR3nt: TGTGCCATCAGTGACGACAGTAACTATGGCTACACCTTC

d_gene: .
v_gene: TRBV5-1
j_gene: TRBJ2-7
abundance: .
CDR3aa: CASSLGPGNYEQYF
CDR3nt: TGCGCCAGCAGCTTGGGACCGGGAAACTACGAGCAGTACTTC

d_gene: .
v_gene: TRBV6-5
j_gene: TRBJ2-2
abundance: .
CDR3aa: CASVEGGRGELFF
CDR3nt: TGTGCCAGCGTTGAGGGGGGCCGTGGGGAGCTGTTTTTT

d_gene: .
v_gene: TRBV7-9
j_gene: TRBJ1-2
abundance: .
CDR3aa: CASSLGTTYGYTF
CDR3nt: TGTGCCAGCAGCTTAGGGACTACTTATGGCTACACCTTC

d_gene: .
v_gene: TRBV7-8
j_gene: TRBJ1-1
abundance: .
CDR3aa: CASSPLVNTEAFF
CDR3nt: TGTGCCAGCAGCCCCCTGGTGAACACTGAAGCTTTCTTT

d_gene: TRBD1
v_gene: TRBV23-1
j_gene: TRBJ2-7
abundance: .
CDR3aa: CASSVRDRGRRYEQYF
CDR3nt: TGCGCCAGCAGTGTGCGGGACAGGGGGCGCAGATACGAGCAGTACTTC

d_gene: TRBD1
v_gene: TRBV4-1
j_gene: TRBJ1-5
abundance: once
CDR3aa: CASSHPRDRNNQPQHF
CDR3nt: TGCGCCAGCAGCCACCCCAGGGACAGGAACAATCAGCCCCAGCATTTT

d_gene: .
v_gene: TRBV19
j_gene: TRBJ2-2
abundance: once
CDR3aa: CASSIDTIRGVNTGELFF
CDR3nt: TGTGCCAGTAGTATTGATACGATCAGAGGTGTGAACACCGGGGAGCTGTTTTTT

d_gene: .
v_gene: TRBV7-2
j_gene: TRBJ1-1
abundance: .
CDR3aa: CASSLAGASEAFF
CDR3nt: TGTGCCAGCAGCTTAGCGGGGGCCTCCGAAGCTTTCTTT

d_gene: TRBD1
v_gene: TRBV27
j_gene: TRBJ1-2
abundance: .
CDR3aa: CASSLFPGTGRQGYTF
CDR3nt: TGTGCCAGCAGTTTATTTCCCGGGACAGGGCGACAAGGCTACACCTTC

d_gene: TRBD1
v_gene: TRBV19
j_gene: TRBJ2-1
abundance: .
CDR3aa: CASSGTEYNEQFF
CDR3nt: TGTGCCAGTAGTGGGACAGAATACAATGAGCAGTTCTTC

d_gene: .
v_gene: TRBV9
j_gene: TRBJ1-5
abundance: .
CDR3aa: CASSAHRVHQPQHF
CDR3nt: TGTGCCAGCAGCGCCCACAGGGTCCACCAGCCCCAGCATTTT

d_gene: .
v_gene: TRBV9
j_gene: TRBJ2-4
abundance: .
CDR3aa: CASSVEGGLGKNIQYF
CDR3nt: TGTGCCAGCAGCGTAGAGGGGGGCTTGGGCAAAAACATTCAGTACTTC

d_gene: .
v_gene: TRBV18
j_gene: TRBJ1-2
abundance: .
CDR3aa: CASSPNQVDSYGYTF
CDR3nt: TGTGCCAGCTCACCAAATCAAGTAGACTCCTATGGCTACACCTTC

d_gene: .
v_gene: TRBV7-8
j_gene: TRBJ1-5
abundance: few
CDR3aa: CASSSTPGGNQPQHF
CDR3nt: TGTGCCAGCAGCAGTACCCCGGGGGGCAATCAGCCCCAGCATTTT

d_gene: .
v_gene: TRBV5-1
j_gene: TRBJ2-7
abundance: .
CDR3aa: CASSILGSWDSYEQYF
CDR3nt: TGCGCCAGCAGCATCCTAGGAAGTTGGGACTCATACGAGCAGTACTTC

d_gene: TRBD1
v_gene: TRBV7-2
j_gene: TRBJ2-1
abundance: .
CDR3aa: CASSRSSGQNNEQFF
CDR3nt: TGTGCCAGCAGCCGGTCCTCGGGACAGAACAATGAGCAGTTCTTC

d_gene: .
v_gene: TRBV4-1
j_gene: TRBJ1-6
abundance: .
CDR3aa: CASSQVGVNSPLHF
CDR3nt: TGCGCCAGCAGCCAAGTGGGGGTGAATTCACCCCTCCACTTT

d_gene: .
v_gene: TRBV19
j_gene: TRBJ1-4
abundance: .
CDR3aa: CASSAPGRLAFYNEKLFF
CDR3nt: TGTGCCAGTAGTGCGCCGGGACGCCTGGCCTTTTATAATGAAAAACTGTTTTTT

d_gene: TRBD2
v_gene: TRBV28
j_gene: TRBJ2-3
abundance: .
CDR3aa: CASSSSGGSTDTQYF
CDR3nt: TGTGCCAGCAGCTCCAGCGGGGGGAGCACAGATACGCAGTATTTT